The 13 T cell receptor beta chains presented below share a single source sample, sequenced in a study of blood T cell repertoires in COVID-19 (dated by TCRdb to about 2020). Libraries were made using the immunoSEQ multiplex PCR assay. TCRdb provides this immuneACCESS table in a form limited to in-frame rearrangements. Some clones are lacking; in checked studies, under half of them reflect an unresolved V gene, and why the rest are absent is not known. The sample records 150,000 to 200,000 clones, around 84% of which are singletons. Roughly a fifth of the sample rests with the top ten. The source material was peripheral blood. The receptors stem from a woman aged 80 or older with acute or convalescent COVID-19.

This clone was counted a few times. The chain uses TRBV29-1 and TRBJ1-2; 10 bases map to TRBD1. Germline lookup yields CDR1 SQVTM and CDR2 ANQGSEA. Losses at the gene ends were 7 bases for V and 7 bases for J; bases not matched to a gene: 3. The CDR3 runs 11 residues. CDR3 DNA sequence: TGCAGCGGACAGGGGGCGGGTGGCTACACCTTC. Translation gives CSGQGAGGYTF.

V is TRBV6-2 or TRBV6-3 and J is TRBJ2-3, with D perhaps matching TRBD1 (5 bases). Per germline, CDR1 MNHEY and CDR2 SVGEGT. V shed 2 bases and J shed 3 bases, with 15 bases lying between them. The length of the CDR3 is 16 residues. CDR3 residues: CASSYPRQPRTDTQYF. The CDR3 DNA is TGTGCCAGCAGTTACCCCAGACAGCCGAGGACAGATACGCAGTATTTT.

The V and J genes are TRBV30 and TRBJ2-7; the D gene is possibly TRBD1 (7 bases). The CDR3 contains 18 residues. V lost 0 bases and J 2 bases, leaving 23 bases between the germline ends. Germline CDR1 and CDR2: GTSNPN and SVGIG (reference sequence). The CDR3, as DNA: TGTGCCTGGAGTGTACCGTTTCTGGGCAGGGGGGTTACCTACGAGCAGTACTTC. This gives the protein CAWSVPFLGRGVTYEQYF.

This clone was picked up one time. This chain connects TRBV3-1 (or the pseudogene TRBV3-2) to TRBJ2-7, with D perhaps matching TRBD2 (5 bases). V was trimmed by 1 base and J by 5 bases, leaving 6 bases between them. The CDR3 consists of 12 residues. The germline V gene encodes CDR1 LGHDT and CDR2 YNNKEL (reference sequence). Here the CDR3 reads CASSQGENEQYF. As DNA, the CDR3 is TGTGCCAGCAGCCAAGGGGAGAACGAGCAGTACTTC.

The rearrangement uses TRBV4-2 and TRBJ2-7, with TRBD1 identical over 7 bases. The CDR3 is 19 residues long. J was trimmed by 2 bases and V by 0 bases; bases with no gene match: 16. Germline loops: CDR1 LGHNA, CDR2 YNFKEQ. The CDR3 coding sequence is TGTGCCAGCAGCCAAGATGCCTTAGGAGTGGGGACAGCAGCCTACGAGCAGTACTTC. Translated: CASSQDALGVGTAAYEQYF.

The CDR3 DNA reads as TGTGCCAGTACCAACACGGCGGGGTATACGCAGTATTTT. Translating gives CASTNTAGYTQYF. V usage is TRBV19 and J usage is TRBJ2-3; D possibly corresponds to TRBD2 (6 bases). This CDR3 is built from 13 residues. CDR1 is LNHDA, CDR2 SQIVND, per germline (reference sequence). V was cut by 7 bases and J by 7 bases, with 15 bases left in between.

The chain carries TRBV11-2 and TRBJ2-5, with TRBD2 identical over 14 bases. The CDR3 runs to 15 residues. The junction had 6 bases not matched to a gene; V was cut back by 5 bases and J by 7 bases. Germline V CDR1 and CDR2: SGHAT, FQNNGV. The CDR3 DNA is TGTGCCAGCAGCACAGGGACTAGCGGGGGCGTGACCCAGTACTTC. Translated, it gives CASSTGTSGGVTQYF. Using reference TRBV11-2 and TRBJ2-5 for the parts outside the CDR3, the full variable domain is EAGVAQSPRYKIIEKRQSVAFWCNPISGHATLYWYQQILGQGPKLLIQFQNNGVVDDSQLPKDRFSAERLKGVDSTLKIQPAKLEDSAVYLCASSTGTSGGVTQYFGPGTRLLVL.

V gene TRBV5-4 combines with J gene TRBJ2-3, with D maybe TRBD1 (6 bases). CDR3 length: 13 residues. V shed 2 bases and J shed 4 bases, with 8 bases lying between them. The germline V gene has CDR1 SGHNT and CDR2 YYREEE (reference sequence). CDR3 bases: TGTGCCAGCAGCTTAAAGGGGGCAGATACGCAGTATTTT. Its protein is CASSLKGADTQYF. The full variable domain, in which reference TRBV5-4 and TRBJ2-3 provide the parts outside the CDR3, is ETGVTQSPTHLIKTRGQQVTLRCSSQSGHNTVSWYQQALGQGPQFIFQYYREEENGRGNFPPRFSGLQFPNYSSELNVNALELDDSALYLCASSLKGADTQYFGPGTRLTVL.

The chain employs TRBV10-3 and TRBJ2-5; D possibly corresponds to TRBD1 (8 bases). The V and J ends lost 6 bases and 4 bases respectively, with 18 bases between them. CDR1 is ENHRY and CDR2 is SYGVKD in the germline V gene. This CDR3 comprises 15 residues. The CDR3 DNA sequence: TGTGCCATCAGGGAAGGACAGGGCGGGGGAGAGACCCAGTACTTC. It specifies CAIREGQGGGETQYF.

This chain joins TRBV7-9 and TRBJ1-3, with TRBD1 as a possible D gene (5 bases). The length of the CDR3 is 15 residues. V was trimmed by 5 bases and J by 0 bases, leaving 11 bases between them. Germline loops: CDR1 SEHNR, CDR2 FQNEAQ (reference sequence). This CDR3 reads CASSTTGDSGNTIYF. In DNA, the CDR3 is TGTGCCAGCAGCACGACGGGGGACTCTGGAAACACCATATATTTT.

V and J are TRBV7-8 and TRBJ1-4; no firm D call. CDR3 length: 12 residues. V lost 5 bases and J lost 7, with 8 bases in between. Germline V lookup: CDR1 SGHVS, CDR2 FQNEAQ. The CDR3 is CASSHNSEKLFF. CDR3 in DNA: TGTGCCAGCAGCCACAACAGTGAAAAACTGTTTTTT.

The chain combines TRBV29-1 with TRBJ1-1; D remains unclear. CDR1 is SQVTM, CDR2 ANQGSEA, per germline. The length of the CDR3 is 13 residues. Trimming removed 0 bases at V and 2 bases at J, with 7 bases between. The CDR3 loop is CSVEDGLNTEAFF. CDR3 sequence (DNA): TGCAGCGTTGAAGACGGACTTAACACTGAAGCTTTCTTT.

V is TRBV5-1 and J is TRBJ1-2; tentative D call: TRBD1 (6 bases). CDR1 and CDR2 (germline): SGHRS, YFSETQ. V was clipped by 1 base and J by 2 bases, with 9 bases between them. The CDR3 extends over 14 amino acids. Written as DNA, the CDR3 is TGCGCCAGCAGCTTGCCCGACAGGAACTATGGCTACACCTTC. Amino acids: CASSLPDRNYGYTF.